Detailed here is one T cell receptor (beta chain). Antigen specificity is unknown. After removal of 1 base from V and 4 bases from J, the junction contained 14 bases not matched to a gene. The germline V gene has CDR1 LNHDA and CDR2 SQIVND (reference sequence). This CDR3 has 18 residues. This entry is derived from a study of cytomegalovirus exposure and HLA in healthy donors. The study's findings and limits: Most sequenced TCRs were rare (though some public TCRs occurred in many donors). The productive fraction for most TCR beta V segments was about 87% or about 30% in an earlier analysis.

Primers for the PCR totalled 60 Vbeta and 13 Jbeta. Sequencing was performed with immunoSEQ multiplex PCR; in TCRdb, only in-frame clones are kept and a portion is missing. This sample has fewer than 150,000 clones, with about 80% found just once. Sequencing input: PBMCs. The receptor's source is a man aged 30-40 years in good health and CMV-seronegative. The chain combines TRBV19 with TRBJ1-2, with 8 bases identical to TRBD1. The CDR3 here is CASSIGQGAVDYFYGYTF. The CDR3 region has the DNA TGTGCCAGTAGTATAGGCCAGGGGGCAGTAGATTATTTCTATGGCTACACCTTC.